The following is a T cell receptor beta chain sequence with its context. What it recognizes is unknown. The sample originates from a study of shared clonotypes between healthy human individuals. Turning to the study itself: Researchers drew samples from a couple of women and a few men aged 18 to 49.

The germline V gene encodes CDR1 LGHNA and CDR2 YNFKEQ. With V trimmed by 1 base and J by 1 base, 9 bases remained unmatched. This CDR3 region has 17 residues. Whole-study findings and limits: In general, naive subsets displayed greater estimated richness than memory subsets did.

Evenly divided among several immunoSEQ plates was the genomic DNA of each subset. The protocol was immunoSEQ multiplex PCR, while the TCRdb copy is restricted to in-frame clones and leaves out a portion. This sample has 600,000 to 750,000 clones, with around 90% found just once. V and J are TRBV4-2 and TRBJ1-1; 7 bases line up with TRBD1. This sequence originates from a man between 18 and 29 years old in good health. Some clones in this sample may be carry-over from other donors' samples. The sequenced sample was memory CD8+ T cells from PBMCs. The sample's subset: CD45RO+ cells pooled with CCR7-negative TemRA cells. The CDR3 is CASSQGGGDRRNTEAFF. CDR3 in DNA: TGTGCCAGCAGCCAAGGAGGGGGGGACAGAAGGAACACTGAAGCTTTCTTT.